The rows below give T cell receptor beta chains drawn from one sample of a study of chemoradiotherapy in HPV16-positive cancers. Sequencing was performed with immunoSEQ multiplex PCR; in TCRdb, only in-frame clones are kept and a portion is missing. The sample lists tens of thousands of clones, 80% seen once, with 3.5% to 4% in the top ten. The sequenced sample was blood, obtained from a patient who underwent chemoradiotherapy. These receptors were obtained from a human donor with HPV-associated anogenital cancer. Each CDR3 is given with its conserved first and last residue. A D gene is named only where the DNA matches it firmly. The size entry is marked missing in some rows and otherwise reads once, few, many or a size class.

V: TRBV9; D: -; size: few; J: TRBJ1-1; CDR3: CASSPEGKAMNTEAFF; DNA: TGTGCCAGCAGCCCCGAGGGAAAGGCGATGAACACTGAAGCTTTCTTT
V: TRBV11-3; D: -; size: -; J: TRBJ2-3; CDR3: CASSLGAGRATDTQYF; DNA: TGTGCCAGCAGCTTAGGGGCTGGGCGGGCCACAGATACGCAGTATTTT
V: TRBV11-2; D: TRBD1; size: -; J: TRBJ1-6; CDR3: CASSLADRGNNSPLHF; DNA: TGTGCCAGCAGCTTAGCGGACAGGGGCAATAATTCACCCCTCCACTTT
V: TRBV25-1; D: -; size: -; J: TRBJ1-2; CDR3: CASSESYGYSYGYTF; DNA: TGTGCCAGCAGTGAATCCTACGGATACTCGTATGGCTACACCTTC
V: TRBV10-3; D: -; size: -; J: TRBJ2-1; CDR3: CAISAGSSYNEQFF; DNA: TGTGCCATCAGTGCGGGGAGCTCCTACAATGAGCAGTTCTTC
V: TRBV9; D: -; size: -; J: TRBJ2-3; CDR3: CASSVEGTDTQYF; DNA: TGTGCCAGCAGCGTAGAAGGGACAGATACGCAGTATTTT
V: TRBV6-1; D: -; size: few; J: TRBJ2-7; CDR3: CASSEWSVRYEQYF; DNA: TGTGCCAGCAGTGAATGGTCCGTCCGCTACGAGCAGTACTTC
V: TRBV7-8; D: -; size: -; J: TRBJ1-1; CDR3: CASRPPVNTEAFF; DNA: TGTGCCAGCAGGCCACCGGTGAACACTGAAGCTTTCTTT
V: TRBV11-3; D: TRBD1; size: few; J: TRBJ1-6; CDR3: CATIMDRDSPLHF; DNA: TGTGCGACAATAATGGACAGGGATTCACCCCTCCACTTT
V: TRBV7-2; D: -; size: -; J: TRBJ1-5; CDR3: CASSLRGQPQHF; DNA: TGTGCCAGCAGCTTAAGGGGACAGCCCCAGCATTTT
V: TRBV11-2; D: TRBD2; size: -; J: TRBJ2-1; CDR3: CASSLGQRGPYNEQFF; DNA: TGTGCCAGCAGCTTAGGTCAGCGGGGGCCCTACAATGAGCAGTTCTTC
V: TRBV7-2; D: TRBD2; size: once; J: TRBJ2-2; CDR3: CASSLAVSGTNTGELFF; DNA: TGTGCCAGCAGCTTAGCGGTTAGCGGGACGAACACCGGGGAGCTGTTTTTT
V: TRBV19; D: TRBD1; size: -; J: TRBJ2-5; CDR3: CASSKDRGETQYF; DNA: TGTGCCAGTAGTAAAGACAGGGGAGAGACCCAGTACTTC
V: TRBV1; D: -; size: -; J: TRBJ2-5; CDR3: CTSSPLLAPEGTQYF; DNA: TGCACCAGCAGCCCCTTACTAGCGCCTGAGGGGACCCAGTACTTC
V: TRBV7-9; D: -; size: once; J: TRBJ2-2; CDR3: CASSEAATGELFF; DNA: TGTGCCAGCAGCGAAGCAGCGACCGGGGAGCTGTTTTTT
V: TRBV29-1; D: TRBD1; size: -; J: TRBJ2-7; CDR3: CSVVWTGVYEQYF; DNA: TGCAGCGTTGTTTGGACAGGGGTCTACGAGCAGTACTTC
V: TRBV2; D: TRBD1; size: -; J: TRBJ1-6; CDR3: CARGGQVDSPLHF; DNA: TGTGCCAGGGGGGGACAGGTGGATTCACCCCTCCACTTT
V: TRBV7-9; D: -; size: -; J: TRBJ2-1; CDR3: CASSPGRGTLNEQFF; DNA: TGTGCCAGCAGCCCTGGTCGGGGGACCCTCAATGAGCAGTTCTTC
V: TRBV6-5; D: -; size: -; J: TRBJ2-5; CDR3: CASSGAVLQETQYF; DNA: TGTGCCAGCAGCGGGGCGGTGCTCCAAGAGACCCAGTACTTC
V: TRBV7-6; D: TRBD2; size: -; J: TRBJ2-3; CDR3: CASGRGAITDTQYF; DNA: TGTGCCAGCGGGCGGGGGGCGATCACAGATACGCAGTATTTT
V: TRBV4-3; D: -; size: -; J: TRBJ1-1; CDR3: CASSAQWGTNTEAFF; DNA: TGCGCCAGCAGCGCTCAATGGGGTACGAACACTGAAGCTTTCTTT
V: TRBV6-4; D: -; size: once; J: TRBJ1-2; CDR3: CASSPGKNYGYTF; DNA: TGTGCCAGCAGTCCCGGGAAAAACTATGGCTACACCTTC
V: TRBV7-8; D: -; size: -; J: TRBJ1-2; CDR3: CASSYYREEISGYTF; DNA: TGTGCCAGCAGTTACTACAGGGAAGAAATATCTGGCTACACCTTC
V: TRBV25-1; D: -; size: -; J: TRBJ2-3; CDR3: CASRGIPTDTQYF; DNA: TGTGCCAGCAGGGGCATTCCCACAGATACGCAGTATTTT
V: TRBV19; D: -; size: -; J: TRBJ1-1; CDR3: CASSTQQGAEAFF; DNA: TGTGCCAGTAGTACCCAACAGGGCGCTGAAGCTTTCTTT
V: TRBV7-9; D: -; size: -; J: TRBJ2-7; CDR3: CASSLAPPPYEQYF; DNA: TGTGCCAGCAGCTTAGCGCCCCCCCCCTACGAGCAGTACTTC
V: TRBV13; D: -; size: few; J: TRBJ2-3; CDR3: CASSPPRGLTDTQYF; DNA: TGTGCCAGCAGCCCTCCGCGCGGCCTCACAGATACGCAGTATTTT
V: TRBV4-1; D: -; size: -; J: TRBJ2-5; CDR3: CASSQDRAGRGTQYF; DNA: TGCGCCAGCAGCCAAGATCGAGCGGGTCGGGGGACCCAGTACTTC
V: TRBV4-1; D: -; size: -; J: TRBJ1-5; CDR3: CASSQLEHQPQHF; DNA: TGCGCCAGCAGCCAACTGGAACATCAGCCCCAGCATTTT
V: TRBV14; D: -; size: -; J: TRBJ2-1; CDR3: CASSQVYGGGEQFF; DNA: TGTGCCAGCAGCCAAGTCTACGGGGGCGGTGAGCAGTTCTTC
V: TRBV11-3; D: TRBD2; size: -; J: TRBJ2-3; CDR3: CASSSRLAGASTDTQYF; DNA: TGTGCCAGCAGCTCTAGACTAGCGGGGGCAAGCACAGATACGCAGTATTTT
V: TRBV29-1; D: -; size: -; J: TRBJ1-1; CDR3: CSVVQGSGTEAFF; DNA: TGCAGCGTTGTTCAGGGCAGTGGCACTGAAGCTTTCTTT
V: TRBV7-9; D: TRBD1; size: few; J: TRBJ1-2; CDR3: CASSPRGRRNYGYTF; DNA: TGTGCCAGCAGCCCAAGGGGGCGGCGAAACTATGGCTACACCTTC
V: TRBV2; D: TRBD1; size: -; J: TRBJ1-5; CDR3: CATQGVSNQPQHF; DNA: TGTGCCACCCAGGGGGTCAGCAATCAGCCCCAGCATTTT
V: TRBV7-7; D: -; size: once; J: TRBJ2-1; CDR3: CASSFARLGMLHEQFF; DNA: TGTGCCAGCAGCTTTGCACGACTAGGTATGTTGCATGAGCAGTTCTTC
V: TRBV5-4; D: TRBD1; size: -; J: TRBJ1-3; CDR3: CASSSTGRSGNTIYF; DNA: TGTGCCAGCAGCTCGACAGGGCGCTCTGGAAACACCATATATTTT
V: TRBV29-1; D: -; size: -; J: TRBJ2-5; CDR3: CSVGGPRETQYF; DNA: TGCAGCGTTGGGGGGCCGAGAGAGACCCAGTACTTC
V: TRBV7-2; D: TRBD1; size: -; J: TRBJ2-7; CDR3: CASSRDRGGEQYF; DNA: TGTGCCAGCAGCAGGGACAGGGGAGGCGAGCAGTACTTC
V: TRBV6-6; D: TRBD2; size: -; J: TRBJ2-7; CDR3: CASRSRASGHEQYF; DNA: TGTGCCAGCAGGTCCCGGGCTAGCGGCCACGAGCAGTACTTC
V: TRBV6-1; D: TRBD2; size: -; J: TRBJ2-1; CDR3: CASSEGDYLNYNEQFF; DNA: TGTGCCAGCAGTGAAGGGGACTACCTAAATTACAATGAGCAGTTCTTC
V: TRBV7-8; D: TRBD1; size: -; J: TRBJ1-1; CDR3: CASKSQGGNTEAFF; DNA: TGTGCCAGCAAGTCGCAGGGGGGAAACACTGAAGCTTTCTTT
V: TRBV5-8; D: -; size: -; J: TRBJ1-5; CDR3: CASGRDNQPQHF; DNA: TGTGCCTCCGGGCGGGACAATCAGCCCCAGCATTTT
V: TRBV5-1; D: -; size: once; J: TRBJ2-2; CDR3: CASSLGPNTGELFF; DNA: TGCGCCAGCAGCTTAGGACCTAACACCGGGGAGCTGTTTTTT
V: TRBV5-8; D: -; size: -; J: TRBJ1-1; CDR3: CASRVQTLSPEAFF; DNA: TGTGCCAGCAGGGTTCAGACGCTGTCCCCTGAAGCTTTCTTT
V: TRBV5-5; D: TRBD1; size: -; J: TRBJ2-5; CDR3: CASSLRQGGSSGRGETQYF; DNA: TGTGCCAGCAGCTTAAGACAGGGTGGGTCTTCGGGTCGCGGAGAGACCCAGTACTTC
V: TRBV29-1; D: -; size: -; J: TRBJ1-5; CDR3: CSVADGYQPQHF; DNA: TGCAGCGTTGCGGACGGATATCAGCCCCAGCATTTT
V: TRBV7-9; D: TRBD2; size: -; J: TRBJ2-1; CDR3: CASSLVGTSGGGNEQFF; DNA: TGTGCCAGCAGCTTAGTAGGGACTAGCGGGGGTGGTAATGAGCAGTTCTTC
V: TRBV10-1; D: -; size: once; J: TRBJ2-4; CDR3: CASSETRMANIQYF; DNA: TGCGCCAGCAGTGAAACTAGGATGGCCAACATTCAGTACTTC